The present TCR beta chain was sequenced within a study of blood T cells in healthy people across ages. V gave up 6 bases and J gave up 8 bases, with 19 bases separating them. The CDR3 runs to 14 residues. Germline CDR1 MDHEN, CDR2 SYDVKM. A sample-barcoded 5' primer and a J-beta primer mix were used in a second PCR of roughly 6 to 12 cycles. TCRdb redid the calling of the 5' RACE reads with MiXCR, one entry per CDR3 protein. Of 750,000 to 1,000,000 distinct CDR3 sequences listed, about 29% are singletons. The sample was also reused in another study, on T cells of mothers and their children. Turning to that study: Sequencing returned over 8 million TCR beta CDR3 reads per mother and about 2.9 million per child.

Sequenced input: blood. This receptor was identified in a woman between 35 and 50 years old in good health. The chain carries TRBV28 and TRBJ1-2; tentative D call: TRBD1 (5 bases). The CDR3 is CASRSQQDTGGYTF. CDR3 DNA: TGTGCCAGCAGGTCTCAACAGGACACGGGGGGCTACACCTTC.